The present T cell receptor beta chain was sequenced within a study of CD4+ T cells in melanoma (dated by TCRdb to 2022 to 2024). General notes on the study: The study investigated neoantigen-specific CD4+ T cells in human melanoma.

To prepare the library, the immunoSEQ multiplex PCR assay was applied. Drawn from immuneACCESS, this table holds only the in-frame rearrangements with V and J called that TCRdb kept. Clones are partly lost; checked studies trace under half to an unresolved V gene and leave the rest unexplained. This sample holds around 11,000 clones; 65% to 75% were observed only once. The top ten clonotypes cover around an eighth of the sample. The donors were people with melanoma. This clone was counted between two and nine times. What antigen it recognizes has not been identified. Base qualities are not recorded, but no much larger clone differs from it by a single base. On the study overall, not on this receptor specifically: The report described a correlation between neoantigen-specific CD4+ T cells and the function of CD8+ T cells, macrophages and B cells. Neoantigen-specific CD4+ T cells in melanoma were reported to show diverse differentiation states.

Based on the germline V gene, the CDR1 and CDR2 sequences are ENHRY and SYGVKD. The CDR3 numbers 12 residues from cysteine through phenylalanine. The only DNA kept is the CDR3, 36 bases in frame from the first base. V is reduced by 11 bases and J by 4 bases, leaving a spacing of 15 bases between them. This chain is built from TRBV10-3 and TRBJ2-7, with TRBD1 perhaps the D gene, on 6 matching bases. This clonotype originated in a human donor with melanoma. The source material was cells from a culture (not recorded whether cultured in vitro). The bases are TGTGCCTCGATGGGGGCCGAGTACGAGCAGTACTTC. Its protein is CASMGAEYEQYF.